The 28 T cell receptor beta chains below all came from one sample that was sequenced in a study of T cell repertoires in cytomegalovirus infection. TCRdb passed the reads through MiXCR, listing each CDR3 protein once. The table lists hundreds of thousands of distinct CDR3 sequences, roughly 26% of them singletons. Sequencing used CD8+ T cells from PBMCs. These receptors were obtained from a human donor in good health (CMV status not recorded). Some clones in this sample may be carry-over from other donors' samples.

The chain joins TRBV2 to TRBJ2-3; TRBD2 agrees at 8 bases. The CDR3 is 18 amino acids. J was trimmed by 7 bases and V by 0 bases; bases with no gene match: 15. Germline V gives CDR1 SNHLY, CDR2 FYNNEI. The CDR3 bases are TGTGCCAGCAGTGAAGCACCGGGACTAGTGGTGGAAGGGTATACGCAGTATTTT. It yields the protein CASSEAPGLVVEGYTQYF.

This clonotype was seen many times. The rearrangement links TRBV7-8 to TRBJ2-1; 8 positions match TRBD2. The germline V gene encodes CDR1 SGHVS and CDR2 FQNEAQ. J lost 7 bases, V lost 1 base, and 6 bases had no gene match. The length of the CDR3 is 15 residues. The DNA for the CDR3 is TGTGCCAGCAGCTTAGTTTCGGGGGGGGGGAATGAGCAGTTCTTC. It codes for CASSLVSGGGNEQFF.

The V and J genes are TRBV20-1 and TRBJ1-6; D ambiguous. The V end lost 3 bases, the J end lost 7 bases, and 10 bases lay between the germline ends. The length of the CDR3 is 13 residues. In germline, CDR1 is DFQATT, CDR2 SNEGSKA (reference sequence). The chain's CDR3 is CSARAGSNSPLHF. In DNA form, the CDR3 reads TGCAGTGCTAGGGCTGGCTCGAATTCACCCCTCCACTTT.

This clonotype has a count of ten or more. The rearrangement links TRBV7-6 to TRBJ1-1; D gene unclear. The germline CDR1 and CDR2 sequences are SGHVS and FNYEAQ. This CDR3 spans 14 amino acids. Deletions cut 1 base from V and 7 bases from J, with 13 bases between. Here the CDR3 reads CASSLGGGGIEAFF. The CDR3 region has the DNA TGTGCCAGCAGCTTAGGTGGAGGAGGCATTGAAGCTTTCTTT.

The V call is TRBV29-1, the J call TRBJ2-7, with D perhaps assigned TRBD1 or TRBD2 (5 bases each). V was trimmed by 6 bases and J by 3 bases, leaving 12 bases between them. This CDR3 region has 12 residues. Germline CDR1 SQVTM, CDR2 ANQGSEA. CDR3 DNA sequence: TGCAGCGTCGGGACGGCCCTCTACGAGCAGTACTTC. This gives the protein CSVGTALYEQYF.

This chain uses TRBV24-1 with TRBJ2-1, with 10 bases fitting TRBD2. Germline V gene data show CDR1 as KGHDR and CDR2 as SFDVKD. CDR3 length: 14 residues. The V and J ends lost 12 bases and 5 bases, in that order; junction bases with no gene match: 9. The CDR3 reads CACDGTSDDNEQFF. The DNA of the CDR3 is TGTGCCTGTGACGGGACTAGCGACGACAATGAGCAGTTCTTC.

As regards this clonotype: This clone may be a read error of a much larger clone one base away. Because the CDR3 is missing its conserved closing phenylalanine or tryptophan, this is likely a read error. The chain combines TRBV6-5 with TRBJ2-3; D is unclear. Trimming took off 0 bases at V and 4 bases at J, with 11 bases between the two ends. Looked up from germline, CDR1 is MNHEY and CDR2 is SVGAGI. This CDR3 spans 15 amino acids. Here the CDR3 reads CASSYSIFLADTQYL. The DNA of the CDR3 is TGTGCCAGCAGTTACTCGATTTTCCTTGCAGATACGCAGTATTTA.

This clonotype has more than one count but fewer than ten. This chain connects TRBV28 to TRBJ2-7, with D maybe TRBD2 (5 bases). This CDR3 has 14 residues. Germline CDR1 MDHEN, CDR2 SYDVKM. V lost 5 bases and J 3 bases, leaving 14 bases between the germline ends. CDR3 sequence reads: CASSMRGLHYEQYF. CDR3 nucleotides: TGTGCCAGCAGTATGCGTGGACTCCACTACGAGCAGTACTTC. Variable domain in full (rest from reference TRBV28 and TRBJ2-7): DVKVTQSSRYLVKRTGEKVFLECVQDMDHENMFWYRQDPGLGLRLIYFSYDVKMKEKGDIPEGYSVSREKKERFSLILESASTNQTSMYLCASSMRGLHYEQYFGPGTRLTVT.

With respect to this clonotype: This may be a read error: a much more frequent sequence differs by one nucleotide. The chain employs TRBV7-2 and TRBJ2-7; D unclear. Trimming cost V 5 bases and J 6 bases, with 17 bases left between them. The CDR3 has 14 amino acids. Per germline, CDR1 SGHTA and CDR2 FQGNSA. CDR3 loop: CASSPSLRSSEQYF. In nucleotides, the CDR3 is TGTGCCAGCAGCCCCTCGTTACGGTCGAGCGAGCAGTACTTC.

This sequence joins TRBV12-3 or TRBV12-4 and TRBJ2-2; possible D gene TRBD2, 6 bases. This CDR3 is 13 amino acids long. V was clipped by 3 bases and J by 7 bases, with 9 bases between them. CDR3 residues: CASSFTGDGELFF. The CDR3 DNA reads TGTGCCAGCAGTTTTACGGGGGACGGGGAGCTGTTTTTT.

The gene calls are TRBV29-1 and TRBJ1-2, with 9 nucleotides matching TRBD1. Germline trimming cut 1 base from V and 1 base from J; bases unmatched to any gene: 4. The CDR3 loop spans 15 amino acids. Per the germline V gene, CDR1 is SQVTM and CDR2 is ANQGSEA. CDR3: CSVEVWGQGNYGYTF. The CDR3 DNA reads TGCAGCGTTGAAGTCTGGGGACAGGGTAACTATGGCTACACCTTC.

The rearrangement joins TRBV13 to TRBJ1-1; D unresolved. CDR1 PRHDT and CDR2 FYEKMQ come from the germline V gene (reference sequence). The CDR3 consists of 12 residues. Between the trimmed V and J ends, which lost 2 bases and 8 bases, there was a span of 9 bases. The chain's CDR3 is CASSLMSREAFF. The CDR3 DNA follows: TGTGCCAGCAGCTTAATGTCCAGGGAAGCTTTCTTT.

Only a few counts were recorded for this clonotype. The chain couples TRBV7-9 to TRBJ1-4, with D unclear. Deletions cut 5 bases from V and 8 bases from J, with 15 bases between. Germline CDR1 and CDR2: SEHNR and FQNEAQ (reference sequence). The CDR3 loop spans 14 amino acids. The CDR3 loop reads CASSVTGPFEKLFF. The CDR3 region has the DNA TGTGCCAGCAGCGTCACCGGCCCTTTCGAAAAACTGTTTTTT.

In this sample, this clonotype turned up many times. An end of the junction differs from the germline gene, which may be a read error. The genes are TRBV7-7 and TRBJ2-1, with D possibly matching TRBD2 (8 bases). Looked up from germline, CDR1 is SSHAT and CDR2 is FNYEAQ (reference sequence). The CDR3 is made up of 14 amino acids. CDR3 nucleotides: TGTGCTAGCAGCTTAGCGGGACAGTACAATGAGCAGTTCTTC. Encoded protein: CASSLAGQYNEQFF.

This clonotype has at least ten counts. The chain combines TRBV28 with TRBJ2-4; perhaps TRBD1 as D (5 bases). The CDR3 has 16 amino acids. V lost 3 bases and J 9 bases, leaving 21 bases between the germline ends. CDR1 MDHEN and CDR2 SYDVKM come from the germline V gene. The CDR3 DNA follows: TGTGCCAGCAGTTTTATTAGGGCAGGGATGAGGAGCATTCAGTACTTC. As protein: CASSFIRAGMRSIQYF.

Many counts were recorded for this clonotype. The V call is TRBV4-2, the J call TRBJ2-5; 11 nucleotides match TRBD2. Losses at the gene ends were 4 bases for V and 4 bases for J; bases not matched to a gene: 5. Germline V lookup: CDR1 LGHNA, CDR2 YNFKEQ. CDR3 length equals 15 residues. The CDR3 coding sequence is TGTGCCAGCAGCCGACCCGGGACTAGCGGAGAGACCCAGTACTTC. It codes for CASSRPGTSGETQYF.

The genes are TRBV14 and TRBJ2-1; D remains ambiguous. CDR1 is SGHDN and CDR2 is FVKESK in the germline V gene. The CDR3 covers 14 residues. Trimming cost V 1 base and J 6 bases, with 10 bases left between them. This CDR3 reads CASSQVRYTNEQFF. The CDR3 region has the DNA TGTGCCAGCAGCCAAGTACGTTACACCAATGAGCAGTTCTTC.

The CDR3 sequence: CASSLEGQGAYNEQFF. The CDR3 coding sequence is TGTGCCAGCAGCTTAGAAGGACAGGGGGCGTACAATGAGCAGTTCTTC. The V and J genes are TRBV7-4 and TRBJ2-1; 11 bases map to TRBD1. Per germline, CDR1 SGHVT and CDR2 SQSDAQ. V was pared by 1 base and J by 4 bases, with 3 bases of the junction left unmatched. The length of the CDR3 is 16 residues. The full variable domain, rest sourced from reference TRBV7-4 and TRBJ2-1, is GAGVSQSPRYKVAKRGRDVALRCDSISGHVTLYWYRQTLGQGSEVLTYSQSDAQRDKSGRPSGRFSAERPERSVSTLKIQRTEQGDSAVYLCASSLEGQGAYNEQFFGPGTRLTVL.

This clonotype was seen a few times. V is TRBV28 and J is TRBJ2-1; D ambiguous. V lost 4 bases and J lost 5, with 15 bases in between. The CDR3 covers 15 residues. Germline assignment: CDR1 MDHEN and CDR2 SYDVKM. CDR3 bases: TGTGCCAGCAGTTGGACCGTTTCCCTGAACAATGAGCAGTTCTTC. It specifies CASSWTVSLNNEQFF.

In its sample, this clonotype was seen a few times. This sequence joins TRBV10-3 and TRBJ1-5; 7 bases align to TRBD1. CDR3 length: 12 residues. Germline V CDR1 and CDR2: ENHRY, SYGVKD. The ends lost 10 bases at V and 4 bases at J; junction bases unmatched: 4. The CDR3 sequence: CATMDRNQPQHF. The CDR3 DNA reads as TGTGCCACCATGGACAGGAATCAGCCCCAGCATTTT.

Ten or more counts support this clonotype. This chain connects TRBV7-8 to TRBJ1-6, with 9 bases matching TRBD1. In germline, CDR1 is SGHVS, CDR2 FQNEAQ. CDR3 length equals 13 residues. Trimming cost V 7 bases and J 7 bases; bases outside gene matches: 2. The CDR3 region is CASTDRGNSPLHF. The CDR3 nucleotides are TGTGCCAGCACGGACAGGGGAAATTCACCCCTCCACTTT. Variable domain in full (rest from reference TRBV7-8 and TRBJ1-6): GAGVSQSPRYKVAKRGQDVALRCDPISGHVSLFWYQQALGQGPEFLTYFQNEAQLDKSGLPSDRFFAERPEGSVSTLKIQRTQQEDSAVYLCASTDRGNSPLHFGNGTRLTVT.

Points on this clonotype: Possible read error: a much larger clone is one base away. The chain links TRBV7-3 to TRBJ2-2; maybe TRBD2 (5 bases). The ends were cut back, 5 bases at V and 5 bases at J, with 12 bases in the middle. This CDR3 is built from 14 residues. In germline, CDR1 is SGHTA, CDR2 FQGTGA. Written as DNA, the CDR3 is TGTGCCAGCAGCATGCCGACTAAGACCGGGGAGCTGTTTTTT. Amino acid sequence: CASSMPTKTGELFF.

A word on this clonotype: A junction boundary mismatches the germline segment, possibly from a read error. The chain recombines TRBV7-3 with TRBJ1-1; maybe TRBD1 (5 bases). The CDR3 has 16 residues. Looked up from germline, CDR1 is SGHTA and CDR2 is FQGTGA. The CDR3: CVSSSQRGLENTEAFF. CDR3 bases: TGTGTCAGCAGCTCCCAGAGGGGCCTGGAGAACACTGAAGCTTTCTTT.

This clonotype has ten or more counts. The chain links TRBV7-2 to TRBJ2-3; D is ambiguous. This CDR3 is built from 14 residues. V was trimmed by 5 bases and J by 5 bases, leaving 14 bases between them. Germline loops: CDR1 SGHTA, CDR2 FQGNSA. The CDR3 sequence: CASSGPVWLDTQYF. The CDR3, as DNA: TGTGCCAGCAGCGGCCCGGTTTGGCTAGATACGCAGTATTTT.

The CDR3: CASSYSRGASNNEQFF. In DNA form, the CDR3 reads TGTGCCAGCAGTTACTCGAGGGGAGCTAGTAACAATGAGCAGTTCTTC. V is TRBV6-2 or TRBV6-3 and J is TRBJ2-1; either TRBD1 or TRBD2 may supply D (5 bases each). The V and J ends lost 0 bases and 5 bases respectively, with 14 bases between them. The CDR3 contains 16 residues. Per germline, CDR1 MNHEY and CDR2 SVGEGT.

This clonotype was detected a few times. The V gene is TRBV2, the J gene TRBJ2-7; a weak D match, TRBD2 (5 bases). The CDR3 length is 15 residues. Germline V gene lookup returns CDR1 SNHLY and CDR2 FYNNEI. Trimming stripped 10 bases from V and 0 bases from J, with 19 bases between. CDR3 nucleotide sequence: TGTGCCATCGAGTTCCGGGGAGAGAGCTCCTACGAGCAGTACTTC. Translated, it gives CAIEFRGESSYEQYF.

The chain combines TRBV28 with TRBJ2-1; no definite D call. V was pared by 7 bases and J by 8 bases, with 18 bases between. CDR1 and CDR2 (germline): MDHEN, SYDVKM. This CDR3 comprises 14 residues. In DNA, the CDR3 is TGTGCCAGCAACCGGCGTCTACTTGGGGATGAGCAGTTCTTC. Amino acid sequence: CASNRRLLGDEQFF.

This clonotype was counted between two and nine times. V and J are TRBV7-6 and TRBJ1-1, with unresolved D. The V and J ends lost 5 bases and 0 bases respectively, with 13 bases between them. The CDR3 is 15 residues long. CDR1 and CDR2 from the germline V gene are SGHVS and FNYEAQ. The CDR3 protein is CASSHHGEMNTEAFF. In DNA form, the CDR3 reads TGTGCCAGCAGCCACCACGGGGAGATGAACACTGAAGCTTTCTTT.